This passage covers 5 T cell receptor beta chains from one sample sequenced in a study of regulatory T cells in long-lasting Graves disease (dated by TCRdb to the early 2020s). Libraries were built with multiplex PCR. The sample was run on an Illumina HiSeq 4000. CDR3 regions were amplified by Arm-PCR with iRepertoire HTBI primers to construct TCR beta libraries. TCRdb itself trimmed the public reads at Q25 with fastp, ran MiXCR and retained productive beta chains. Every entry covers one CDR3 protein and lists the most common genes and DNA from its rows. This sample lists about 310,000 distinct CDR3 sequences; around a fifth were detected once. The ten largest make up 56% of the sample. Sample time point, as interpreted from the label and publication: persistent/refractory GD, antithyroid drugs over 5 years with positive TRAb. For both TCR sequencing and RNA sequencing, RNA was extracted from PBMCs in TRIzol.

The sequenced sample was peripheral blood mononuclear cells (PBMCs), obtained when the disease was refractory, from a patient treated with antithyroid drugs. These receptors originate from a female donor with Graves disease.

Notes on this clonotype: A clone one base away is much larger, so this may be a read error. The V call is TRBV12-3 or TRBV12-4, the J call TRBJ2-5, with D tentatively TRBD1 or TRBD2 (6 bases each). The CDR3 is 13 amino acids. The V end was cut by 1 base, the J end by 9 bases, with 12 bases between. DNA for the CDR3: TGTGCCAGCAGTTTAGGCGGGGCAGGGGCCCAGTACTTC. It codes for CASSLGGAGAQYF.

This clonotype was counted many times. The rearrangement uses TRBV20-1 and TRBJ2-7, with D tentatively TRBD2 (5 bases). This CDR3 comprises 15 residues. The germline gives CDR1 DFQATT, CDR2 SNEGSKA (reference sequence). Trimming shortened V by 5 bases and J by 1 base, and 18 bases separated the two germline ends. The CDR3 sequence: CSAVGLRVVSYEQYF. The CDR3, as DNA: TGCAGTGCTGTCGGACTGCGCGTGGTATCCTACGAGCAGTACTTC.

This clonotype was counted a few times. The CDR3 DNA follows: TGCGCCAGCAGCAACGCCAGACAGGATAAGCCTCTCGCCAAAAACATTCAGTACTTC. This sequence encodes CASSNARQDKPLAKNIQYF. The chain employs TRBV5-1 and TRBJ2-4; a weak D match, TRBD1 (6 bases). This CDR3 has 19 residues. Trimming took 4 bases from V and 1 from J, leaving 24 bases between them. CDR1 is SGHRS, CDR2 YFSETQ, per germline.

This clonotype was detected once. The DNA for the CDR3 is TGTGCCAGCAGTCCCCCCCAGCTGATCACAGATACGCAGTATTTT. This translates into CASSPPQLITDTQYF. This chain links TRBV28 with TRBJ2-3, with D unclear. This CDR3 has 15 residues. Trimming removed 5 bases at V and 2 bases at J, with 14 bases between. Germline CDR1 and CDR2: MDHEN and SYDVKM.

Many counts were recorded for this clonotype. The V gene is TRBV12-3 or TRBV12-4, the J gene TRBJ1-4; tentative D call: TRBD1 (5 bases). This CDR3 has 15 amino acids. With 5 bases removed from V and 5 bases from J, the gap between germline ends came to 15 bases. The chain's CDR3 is CASSPGTGGNEKLFF. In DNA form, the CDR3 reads TGTGCCAGCAGTCCTGGGACGGGAGGGAATGAAAAACTGTTTTTT.